This T cell receptor beta chain was identified in a study of regulatory T cells in long-lasting Graves disease. The time point here: newly diagnosed GD, antithyroid drugs for less than 3 months. RNA from PBMCs was the source of the TCR library. Tubes containing EDTA received 8 to 9.5 milliliters of drawn peripheral blood. Arm-PCR of CDR3 regions with iRepertoire HTBI primers generated TCR beta libraries. TCRdb analysed the multiplex PCR reads with MiXCR anew, one entry per CDR3 protein. The sample records 380,000 or so distinct CDR3 sequences, about 17% being singletons. This clonotype has just a few counts. The CDR3 consists of 14 residues. Trimming cost V 2 bases and J 7 bases, with 12 bases left between them. The germline CDR1 and CDR2 sequences are SEHNR and FQNEAQ (reference sequence). These data also formed part of another study, on T cells in Graves' hyperthyroidism and ophthalmopathy. This second study notes: Blood also carried most thyroid clonotypes expanded above 0.001.

The chain recombines TRBV7-9 with TRBJ1-5, with D perhaps matching TRBD1 (6 bases). The sample was peripheral blood mononuclear cells (PBMCs), taken at new diagnosis, from a patient treated with antithyroid drugs. The sequence came from a woman aged 18 to 35 with Graves disease. The CDR3 DNA follows: TGTGCCAGCAGCTTATGGCCGGGGGCCCAGCCCCAGCATTTT. This gives the protein CASSLWPGAQPQHF.